A single sample gave rise to the 25 T cell receptor beta chains below, sequenced in a study of cytomegalovirus exposure and HLA in healthy donors. This PCR relied on a set of 60 Vbeta primers and 13 Jbeta primers. The assay was immunoSEQ multiplex PCR, and TCRdb's table has in-frame clones only and misses some. The sample includes some 97,000 clones, approximately 81% of them seen just once. The sample taken for sequencing was PBMCs. These receptors were taken from a male donor in good health and CMV-seropositive.

The chain joins TRBV7-2 to TRBJ2-3, with 9 bases that match TRBD2. The junction had 6 bases not matched to a gene; V was cut back by 5 bases and J by 0 bases. Germline V gene lookup returns CDR1 SGHTA and CDR2 FQGNSA. The CDR3 loop spans 16 amino acids. The CDR3 DNA reads TGTGCCAGCAGCGACCCTAGCGGGGAAAGCACAGATACGCAGTATTTT. The encoded protein is CASSDPSGESTDTQYF.

This rearrangement joins TRBV18 to TRBJ2-7; TRBD1 matches at 9 bases. CDR1 and CDR2 (germline): KGHSH, LQKENI. The CDR3 has 15 amino acids. Unmatched junction bases numbered 9, after V lost 6 bases and J lost 3 bases. CDR3 sequence reads: CASSEGQGQIYEQYF. In DNA form, the CDR3 reads TGTGCCAGCTCCGAGGGACAGGGACAAATCTACGAGCAGTACTTC.

The J gene is TRBJ2-1, the V gene TRBV19, with TRBD2 as a possible D gene (6 bases). V lost 6 bases to trimming and J lost 7 bases, with 19 bases between them. CDR3 length: 15 amino acids. CDR1 LNHDA and CDR2 SQIVND come from the germline V gene (reference sequence). Written as DNA, the CDR3 is TGTGCCAGTAGCCTGTTTGGAGGGGTCTTGAATGAGCAGTTCTTC. Translating gives CASSLFGGVLNEQFF.

V and J are TRBV28 and TRBJ1-6; D perhaps matches TRBD1 (6 bases). V was trimmed by 7 bases and J by 8 bases, leaving 15 bases between them. The V gene's germline CDR1 is MDHEN and CDR2 SYDVKM. There are 14 residues in the CDR3. CDR3 region: CASKGLGQYSPLHF. CDR3 nucleotides: TGTGCCAGCAAAGGGCTAGGACAGTATTCACCCCTCCACTTT.

This clone occurred a few times. The chain is built from TRBV15 and TRBJ1-2, with 10 nucleotides matching TRBD1. V lost 4 bases, J lost 4 bases, and 6 bases stayed unmatched. The CDR3 is 15 amino acids. Per germline, CDR1 LNHNV and CDR2 YYDKDF (reference sequence). CDR3 protein: CATSTRQGAGYGYTF. The CDR3 coding sequence is TGTGCCACCAGCACAAGACAGGGGGCGGGCTATGGCTACACCTTC.

CDR3 sequence (DNA): TGTGCCAGCATCGACAGGGGGTCTGAAAAACTGTTTTTT. Its protein is CASIDRGSEKLFF. The V gene is TRBV25-1, the J gene TRBJ1-4, with 9 bases aligning to TRBD1. Germline CDR1 and CDR2: MGHDK and SYGVNS. The ends lost 7 bases at V and 7 bases at J; junction bases unmatched: 4. This CDR3 is built from 13 residues.

J is TRBJ2-5 and V is TRBV11-2; 10 bases fit TRBD2. Germline-derived CDR1 and CDR2 are SGHAT and FQNNGV. The CDR3 covers 18 residues. V lost 6 bases and J lost 4; bases outside the gene matches: 17. CDR3 protein: CASRSAPGSGGGLETQYF. DNA of the CDR3: TGTGCCAGCAGATCAGCCCCGGGCAGCGGGGGGGGCCTAGAGACCCAGTACTTC.

The V call is TRBV6-6, the J call TRBJ1-5; 8 bases are a match to TRBD1. V lost 2 bases, J lost 3 bases, and 6 bases stayed unmatched. Germline CDR1 is MNHNY and CDR2 is SVGAGI (reference sequence). CDR3 length: 16 residues. CDR3 DNA: TGTGCCAGCAGTTACCCGAGGACAGGGTACAATCAGCCCCAGCATTTT. Protein product: CASSYPRTGYNQPQHF.

CDR3: CASSAQTGNTEAFF. CDR3 nucleotides: TGTGCCAGTTCAGCTCAGACGGGAAACACTGAAGCTTTCTTT. The V call is TRBV19, the J call TRBJ1-1; D unresolved. V lost 8 bases and J 2 bases, leaving 15 bases between the germline ends. The germline CDR1 and CDR2 sequences are LNHDA and SQIVND (reference sequence). The CDR3 has 14 residues.

The rearrangement links TRBV18 to TRBJ1-1; no definite D call. The germline V gene has CDR1 KGHSH and CDR2 LQKENI. With 6 bases removed from V and 5 bases from J, the gap between germline ends came to 10 bases. The CDR3 is 12 amino acids. The chain's CDR3 is CASSPTATEAFF. CDR3 nucleotide sequence: TGTGCCAGCTCTCCTACAGCTACTGAAGCTTTCTTT. The full variable domain, rest sourced from reference TRBV18 and TRBJ1-1, is NAGVMQNPRHLVRRRGQEARLRCSPMKGHSHVYWYRQLPEEGLKFMVYLQKENIIDESGMPKERFSAEFPKEGPSILRIQQVVRGDSAAYFCASSPTATEAFFGQGTRLTVV.

This clone was seen more than once but under ten times. This chain joins TRBV19 and TRBJ1-6; 9 nucleotides align to TRBD1. Germline loops: CDR1 LNHDA, CDR2 SQIVND (reference sequence). The CDR3 is 15 residues long. Germline trimming cut 2 bases from V and 7 bases from J; bases unmatched to any gene: 3. The CDR3 DNA reads TGTGCCAGTAGTATACAAACAGGGGGCAATTCACCCCTCCACTTT. Its protein product is CASSIQTGGNSPLHF.

The chain links TRBV7-8 to TRBJ1-4, with 9 bases that match TRBD1. Losses at the gene ends were 2 bases for V and 7 bases for J; bases not matched to a gene: 11. This CDR3 spans 17 amino acids. CDR1 is SGHVS, CDR2 FQNEAQ, per germline. In nucleotides, the CDR3 is TGTGCCAGCAGCTTATCTGAAGGGCACAGGGGGCCTGAAAAACTGTTTTTT. Translation: CASSLSEGHRGPEKLFF.

This clone was counted a few times. The chain employs TRBV6-1 and TRBJ1-6, with D possibly being TRBD1 (6 bases). This CDR3 has 15 residues. CDR1 is MNHNS, CDR2 SASEGT, per germline. With 5 bases removed from V and 7 bases from J, the gap between germline ends came to 15 bases. CDR3 in DNA: TGTGCCAGCAGTATAGGGGGTGGAGGCAATTCACCCCTCCACTTT. This encodes CASSIGGGGNSPLHF.

The V call is TRBV30, the J call TRBJ2-3, with D maybe TRBD1 (5 bases). The V end lost 0 bases, the J end lost 5 bases, and 12 bases lay between the germline ends. The CDR3 extends over 14 amino acids. The V gene's germline CDR1 is GTSNPN and CDR2 SVGIG (reference sequence). The CDR3 sequence: CAWSVRTNLDTQYF. The CDR3 nucleotides read TGTGCCTGGAGTGTGAGGACAAACCTAGATACGCAGTATTTT.

The rearrangement links TRBV7-9 to TRBJ1-5; D is unresolved. This CDR3 has 14 residues. CDR1 and CDR2 (germline): SEHNR, FQNEAQ (reference sequence). The germline V and J ends were trimmed by 5 bases and 5 bases, with 13 bases remaining between them. CDR3 sequence reads: CASSPVQDYQPQHF. As DNA, the CDR3 is TGTGCCAGCAGCCCGGTTCAGGATTATCAGCCCCAGCATTTT.

V is TRBV5-1 and J is TRBJ2-1, with a possible D match to TRBD2 (5 bases). Trimming pared 0 bases from V and 7 bases from J, leaving 11 bases between. CDR1 and CDR2 (germline): SGHRS, YFSETQ. The CDR3 has 14 residues. CDR3 amino acids: CASSLDEAGNEQFF. CDR3 nucleotides: TGCGCCAGCAGCTTGGACGAGGCGGGTAATGAGCAGTTCTTC. Full variable domain (rest looked up from reference TRBV5-1 and TRBJ2-1): KAGVTQTPRYLIKTRGQQVTLSCSPISGHRSVSWYQQTPGQGLQFLFEYFSETQRNKGNFPGRFSGRQFSNSRSEMNVSTLELGDSALYLCASSLDEAGNEQFFGPGTRLTVL.

The chain has TRBV29-1 and TRBJ2-1; TRBD2 agrees at 9 bases. The CDR3 runs 15 residues. Germline V CDR1 and CDR2: SQVTM, ANQGSEA. V lost 3 bases, J lost 0 bases, and 3 bases stayed unmatched. The CDR3 sequence: CSVDSGGSSYNEQFF. The CDR3, as DNA: TGCAGCGTTGATAGCGGGGGCTCCTCCTACAATGAGCAGTTCTTC.

The J gene is TRBJ2-1, the V gene TRBV30; the match to TRBD2 covers 8 bases. The V gene end was trimmed by 3 bases and the J gene end by 4 bases; junction bases not matched to a gene: 2. Germline assignment: CDR1 GTSNPN and CDR2 SVGIG (reference sequence). This CDR3 spans 13 amino acids. In DNA form, the CDR3 reads TGTGCCTGGAGCGGGGGGGTTTACAATGAGCAGTTCTTC. Residues: CAWSGGVYNEQFF.

The chain employs TRBV7-6 and TRBJ2-1; 14 positions match TRBD2. This CDR3 comprises 18 residues. The germline CDR1 and CDR2 sequences are SGHVS and FNYEAQ. J was trimmed by 4 bases and V by 1 base; bases with no gene match: 6. CDR3: CASSLGTSGGLVYNEQFF. For the CDR3, the DNA is TGTGCCAGCAGCTTAGGGACTAGCGGGGGGCTGGTATACAATGAGCAGTTCTTC.

This rearrangement joins TRBV5-1 to TRBJ1-1; 7 nucleotides align to TRBD1. Germline loops: CDR1 SGHRS, CDR2 YFSETQ. This CDR3 has 15 residues. V trimming: 3 bases; J trimming: 5 bases; junction bases outside the gene matches: 10. CDR3 coding DNA: TGCGCCAGCAGCTCAACGACAGGGTCATGGACTGAAGCTTTCTTT. Translation gives CASSSTTGSWTEAFF.

The chain is built from TRBV7-9 and TRBJ2-7; D remains ambiguous. Trimming left V 7 bases short and J 3 bases short, with 7 bases between. CDR1 SEHNR and CDR2 FQNEAQ come from the germline V gene (reference sequence). The CDR3 is 11 amino acids. The CDR3 DNA reads as TGTGCCAGCACCAAAAACTACGAGCAGTACTTC. It codes for CASTKNYEQYF.

The rearrangement uses TRBV7-9 and TRBJ2-7; no definite D call. CDR1 is SEHNR and CDR2 is FQNEAQ in the germline V gene (reference sequence). This CDR3 spans 12 amino acids. V was pared by 4 bases and J by 5 bases, with 9 bases between. Written as DNA, the CDR3 is TGTGCCAGCAGCTGGCTACAGAACGAGCAGTACTTC. Translated, it gives CASSWLQNEQYF.

The V call is TRBV19, the J call TRBJ1-2, with 10 bases matching TRBD1. Germline lookup yields CDR1 LNHDA and CDR2 SQIVND (reference sequence). There are 15 residues in the CDR3. V lost 4 bases to trimming and J lost 4 bases; unmatched junction nucleotides: 6. The CDR3 spells CASSTGDRGLYGYTF. The CDR3 bases are TGTGCCAGTAGTACGGGGGACAGGGGCCTCTATGGCTACACCTTC. The full variable domain, its missing parts supplied by reference TRBV19 and TRBJ1-2, is DGGITQSPKYLFRKEGQNVTLSCEQNLNHDAMYWYRQDPGQGLRLIYYSQIVNDFQKGDIAEGYSVSREKKESFPLTVTSAQKNPTAFYLCASSTGDRGLYGYTFGSGTRLTVV.

This clone occurred a few times. The chain uses TRBV6-5 and TRBJ1-5; D possibly corresponds to TRBD1 (6 bases). Germline assignment: CDR1 MNHEY and CDR2 SVGAGI. V lost 0 bases and J 4 bases, leaving 7 bases between the germline ends. The CDR3 is made up of 14 amino acids. The CDR3 sequence: CASSYSQGNQPQHF. Written as DNA, the CDR3 is TGTGCCAGCAGTTACTCACAGGGTAATCAGCCCCAGCATTTT.

The rearrangement joins TRBV11-2 to TRBJ2-2, with TRBD1 matching over 8 bases. Germline lookup yields CDR1 SGHAT and CDR2 FQNNGV. V gave up 6 bases and J gave up 5 bases; unmatched junction bases: 8. This CDR3 spans 15 amino acids. The CDR3: CASSSRGRGTGELFF. The CDR3 DNA sequence: TGTGCCAGCAGTTCCAGGGGGCGCGGGACCGGGGAGCTGTTTTTT. Full variable domain (remainder filled in from reference TRBV11-2 and TRBJ2-2): EAGVAQSPRYKIIEKRQSVAFWCNPISGHATLYWYQQILGQGPKLLIQFQNNGVVDDSQLPKDRFSAERLKGVDSTLKIQPAKLEDSAVYLCASSSRGRGTGELFFGEGSRLTVL.